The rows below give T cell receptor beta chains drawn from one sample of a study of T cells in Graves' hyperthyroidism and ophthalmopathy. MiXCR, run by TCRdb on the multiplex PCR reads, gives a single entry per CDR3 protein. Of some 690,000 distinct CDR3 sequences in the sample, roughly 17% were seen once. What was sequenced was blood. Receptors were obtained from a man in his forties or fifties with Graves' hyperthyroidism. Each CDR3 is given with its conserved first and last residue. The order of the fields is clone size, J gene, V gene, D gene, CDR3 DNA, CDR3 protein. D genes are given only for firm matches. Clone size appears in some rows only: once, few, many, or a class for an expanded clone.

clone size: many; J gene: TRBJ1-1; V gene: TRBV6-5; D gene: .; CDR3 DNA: TGTGCCAGCAGTTACTCATACGGGAGCACTGAAGCTTTCTTT; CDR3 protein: CASSYSYGSTEAFF
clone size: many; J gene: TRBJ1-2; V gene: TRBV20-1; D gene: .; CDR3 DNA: TGCAGTGCTATTCACGGCTATGGCTACACCTTC; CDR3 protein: CSAIHGYGYTF
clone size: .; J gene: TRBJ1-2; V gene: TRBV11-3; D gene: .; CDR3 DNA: TGTGCCAGCAGCTCGTGGGAAAATTATGGCTACACCTTC; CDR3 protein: CASSSWENYGYTF
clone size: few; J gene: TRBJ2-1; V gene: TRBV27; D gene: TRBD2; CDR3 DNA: TGTGCCAGCAGTACCGGGACTAGCGTATACAATGAGCAGTTCTTC; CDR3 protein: CASSTGTSVYNEQFF
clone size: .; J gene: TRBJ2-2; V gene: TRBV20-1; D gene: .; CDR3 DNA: TGCAGTGCTAGATCGTATATTTTGAACACCGGGGAGCTGTTTTTT; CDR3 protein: CSARSYILNTGELFF
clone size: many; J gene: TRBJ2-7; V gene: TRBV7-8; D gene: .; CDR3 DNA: TGTGCCAGCAGCTTAGACCCCGGGACGGTCTCCTACGAGCAGTACTTC; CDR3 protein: CASSLDPGTVSYEQYF
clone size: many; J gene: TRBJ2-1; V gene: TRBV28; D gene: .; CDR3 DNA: TGTGCCAGCAGCCCCTTCACAGGCTACTCCTACAATGAGCAGTTCTTC; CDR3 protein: CASSPFTGYSYNEQFF
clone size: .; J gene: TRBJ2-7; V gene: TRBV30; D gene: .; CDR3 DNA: TGTGCCTGGAGTGACTGGGACGAGCAGTACTTC; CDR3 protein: CAWSDWDEQYF
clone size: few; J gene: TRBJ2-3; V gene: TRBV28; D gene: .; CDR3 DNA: TGTGCCAGCAGAAAACAGGGCCCAGATACGCAGTATTTT; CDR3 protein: CASRKQGPDTQYF
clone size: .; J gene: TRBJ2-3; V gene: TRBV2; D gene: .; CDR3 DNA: TGTGCCAGCAGTGAACGATATACGCAGTATTTT; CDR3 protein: CASSERYTQYF
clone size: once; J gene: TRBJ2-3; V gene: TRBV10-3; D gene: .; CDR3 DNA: TGTGCCATCAGACAGGGTACAGATACGCAGTATTTT; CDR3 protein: CAIRQGTDTQYF
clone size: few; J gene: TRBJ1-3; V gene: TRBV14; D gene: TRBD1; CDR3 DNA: TGTGCCAGCAGCCAATTCGACAGGGGTAACACCATATATTTT; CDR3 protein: CASSQFDRGNTIYF
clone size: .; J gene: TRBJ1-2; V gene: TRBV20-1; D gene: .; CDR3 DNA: TGCAGTGCAAGACAGGTGAACTATGGCTACACCTTC; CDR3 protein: CSARQVNYGYTF
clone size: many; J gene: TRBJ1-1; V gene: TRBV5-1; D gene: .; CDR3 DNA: TGCGCCAGCAGCCCAACACAGGGTTTGACTGAAGCTTTCTTT; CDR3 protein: CASSPTQGLTEAFF
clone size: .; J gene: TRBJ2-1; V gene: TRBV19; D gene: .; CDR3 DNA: TGTGCCAGCTCCCAACAGGGTCTTTCGGGGGCCAGCTCCTACAATGAGCAGTTCTTC; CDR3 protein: CASSQQGLSGASSYNEQFF
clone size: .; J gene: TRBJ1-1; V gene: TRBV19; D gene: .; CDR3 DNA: TGTGCCAATAGAATGGGTAACACTGAAGCTTTCTTT; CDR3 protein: CANRMGNTEAFF
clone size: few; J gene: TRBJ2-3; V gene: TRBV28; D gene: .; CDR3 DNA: TGTGCCAGCAGTACCCCCGCAGGGTCTAACACAGATACGCAGTATTTT; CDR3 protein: CASSTPAGSNTDTQYF
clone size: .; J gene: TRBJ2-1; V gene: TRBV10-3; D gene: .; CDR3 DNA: TGTGCCATCAGTGAGCGGGTTGGGTACAATGAGCAGTTCTTC; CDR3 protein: CAISERVGYNEQFF
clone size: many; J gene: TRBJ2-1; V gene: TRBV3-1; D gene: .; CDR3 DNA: TGTGCCAGCAGCCAAGTCCCGTACAATGAGCAGTTCTTC; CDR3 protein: CASSQVPYNEQFF
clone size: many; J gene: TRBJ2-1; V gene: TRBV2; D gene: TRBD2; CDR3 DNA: TGTGCCAGCAAATGGCGGGAGGGCCAGAATGAGCAGTTCTTC; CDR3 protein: CASKWREGQNEQFF
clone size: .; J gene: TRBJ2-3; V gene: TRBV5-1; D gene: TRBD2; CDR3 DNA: TGCGCCAGCAGCTTGGAGATGACTAGCGGGCTGACAGATACGCAGTATTTT; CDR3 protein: CASSLEMTSGLTDTQYF
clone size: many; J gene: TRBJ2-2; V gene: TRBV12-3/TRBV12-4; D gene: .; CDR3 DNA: TGTGCCAGCAGTCCTCATATTCCCGGGGAGCTGTTTTTT; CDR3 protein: CASSPHIPGELFF
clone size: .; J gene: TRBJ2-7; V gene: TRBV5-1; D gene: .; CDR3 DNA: TGCGCCAGCAGCCACCAGGAAGGGTCTGGGCAGTACTTC; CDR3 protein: CASSHQEGSGQYF
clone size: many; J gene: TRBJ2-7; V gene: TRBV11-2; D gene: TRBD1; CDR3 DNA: TGTGCCAGCAGCTTACGGTTAACCGGGACAGCGATCCAACCCTACGAGCAGTACTTC; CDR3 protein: CASSLRLTGTAIQPYEQYF
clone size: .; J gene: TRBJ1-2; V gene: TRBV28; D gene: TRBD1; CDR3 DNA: TGTGCCAGCAGCGCCCCAGGGGGGGGAAACTATGGCTACACCTTC; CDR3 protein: CASSAPGGGNYGYTF
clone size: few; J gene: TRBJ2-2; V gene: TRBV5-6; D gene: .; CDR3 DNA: TGTGCCAGCAGCTCCGTAGCGGAAATGAGAAACAGTGCGAACACCGGGGAGCTGTTTTTT; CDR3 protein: CASSSVAEMRNSANTGELFF
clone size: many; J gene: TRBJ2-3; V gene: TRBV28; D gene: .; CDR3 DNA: TGTGCCAGCATGTCTTGGACCTCGGAGATTAGCACAGATACGCAGTATTTT; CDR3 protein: CASMSWTSEISTDTQYF
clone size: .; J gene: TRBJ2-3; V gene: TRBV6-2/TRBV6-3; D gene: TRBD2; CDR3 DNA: TGTGCCAGCAGTGACCACGGGACTAGCGCTACAGATACGCAGTATTTT; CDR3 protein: CASSDHGTSATDTQYF
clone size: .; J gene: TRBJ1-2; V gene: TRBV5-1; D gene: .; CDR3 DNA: TGCGCCAGCAGCTTGGCAGGGGTGGCCTATGGCTACACCTTC; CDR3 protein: CASSLAGVAYGYTF
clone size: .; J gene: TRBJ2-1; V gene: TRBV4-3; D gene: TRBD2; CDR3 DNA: TGCGCCAGCAGCCTCGGGGGGGGAGGGCCTTCCTACAATGAGCAGTTCTTC; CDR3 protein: CASSLGGGGPSYNEQFF
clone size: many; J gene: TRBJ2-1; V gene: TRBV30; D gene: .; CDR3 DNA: TGTGCCTGGAGTGCGATTAGCTCCTACAATGAGCAGTTCTTC; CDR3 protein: CAWSAISSYNEQFF
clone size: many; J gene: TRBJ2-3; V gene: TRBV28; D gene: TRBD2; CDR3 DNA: TGTGCCAGCAGAGGACTAGGATGGGGCACAGATACGCAGTATTTT; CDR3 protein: CASRGLGWGTDTQYF
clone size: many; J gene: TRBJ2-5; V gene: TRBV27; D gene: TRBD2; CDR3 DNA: TGTGCCAGCAGTCCTCTTGGACTAGCGGGAGAAAGAGAGACCCAGTACTTC; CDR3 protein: CASSPLGLAGERETQYF
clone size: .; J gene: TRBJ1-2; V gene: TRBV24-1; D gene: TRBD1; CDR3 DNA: TGTGCCACCAGTGATCCTAGACAGGGACTAGGCTATGGCTACACCTTC; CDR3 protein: CATSDPRQGLGYGYTF
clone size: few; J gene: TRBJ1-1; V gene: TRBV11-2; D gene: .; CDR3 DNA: TGTGCCAGCAGCCGCGGGGGGGGGGGGGGGGGGGGGAACACTGAAGCTTTCTTT; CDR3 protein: CASSRGGGGGGGNTEAFF
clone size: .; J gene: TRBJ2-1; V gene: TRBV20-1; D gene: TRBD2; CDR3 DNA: TGCAGTGCCGGTACTAGCGGGAGCCGCGATGAGCAGTTCTTC; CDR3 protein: CSAGTSGSRDEQFF
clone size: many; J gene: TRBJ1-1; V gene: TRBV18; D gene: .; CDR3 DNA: TGTGCCAGCTCAAGTCAGACCCTAAACACTGAAGCTTTCTTT; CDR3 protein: CASSSQTLNTEAFF
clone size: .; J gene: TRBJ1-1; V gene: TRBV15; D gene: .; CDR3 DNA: TGTGCCACCAGCCCGAGGCCGGGGGCGGGGACTGAAGCTTTCTTT; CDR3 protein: CATSPRPGAGTEAFF
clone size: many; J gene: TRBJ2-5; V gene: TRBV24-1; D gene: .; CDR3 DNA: TGTGCCACCAGTGACCGGACCATGGGGGAGACCCAGTACTTC; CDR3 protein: CATSDRTMGETQYF
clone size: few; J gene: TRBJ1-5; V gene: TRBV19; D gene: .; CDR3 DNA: TGTGCCAGTAGCAGTCGTACGGCTTTATCCAATCAGCCCCAGCATTTT; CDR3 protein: CASSSRTALSNQPQHF
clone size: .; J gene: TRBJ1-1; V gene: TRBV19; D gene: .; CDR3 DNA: TGTGCCAGTAGTATAGTCCACAGGGATGGAGGTGAAGCTTTCTTT; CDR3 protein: CASSIVHRDGGEAFF
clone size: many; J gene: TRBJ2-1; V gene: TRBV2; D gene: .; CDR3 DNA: TGTGCCAGCGCCCTCACAGCCGTCTACAATGAGCAGTTCTTC; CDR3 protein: CASALTAVYNEQFF
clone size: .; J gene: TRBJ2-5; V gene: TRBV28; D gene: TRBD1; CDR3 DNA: TGTGCCGGCAGTCCAGCTCAGGGGACAGGGCTATACCAAGAGACCCAGTACTTC; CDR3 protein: CAGSPAQGTGLYQETQYF
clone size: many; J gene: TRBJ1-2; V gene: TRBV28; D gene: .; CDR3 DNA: TGTGCCAGCAGTTTACAGGGGAACTATGGCTACACCTTC; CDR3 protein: CASSLQGNYGYTF
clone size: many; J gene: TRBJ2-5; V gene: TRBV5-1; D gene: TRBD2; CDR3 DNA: TGCGCCAGCAGCTTGGGGGGACTAGCGGGACGAGAGACCCAGTACTTC; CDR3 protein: CASSLGGLAGRETQYF
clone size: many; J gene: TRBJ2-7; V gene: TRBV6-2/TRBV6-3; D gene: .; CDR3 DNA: TGTGCCAGCAGTTATAGCTCCTACGAGCAGTACTTC; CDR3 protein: CASSYSSYEQYF
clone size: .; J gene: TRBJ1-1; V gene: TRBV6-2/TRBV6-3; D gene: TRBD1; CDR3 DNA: TGTGCCAGCAGTTATGACAGGGGTGCTGAAGCTTTCTTT; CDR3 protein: CASSYDRGAEAFF
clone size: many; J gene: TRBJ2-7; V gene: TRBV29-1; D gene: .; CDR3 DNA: TGCAGCGTCCGAGACTCCTACGAGCAGTACTTC; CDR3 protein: CSVRDSYEQYF
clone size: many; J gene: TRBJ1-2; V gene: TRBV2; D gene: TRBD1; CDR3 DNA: TGTGCCAGCAGTGAAGAGGACAGGTGGGCCTATGGCTACACCTTC; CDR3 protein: CASSEEDRWAYGYTF
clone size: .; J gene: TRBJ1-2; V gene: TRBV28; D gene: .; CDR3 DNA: TGTGCCAGCAGTTTAATACAGGGCCCCTATGGCTACACCTTC; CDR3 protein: CASSLIQGPYGYTF
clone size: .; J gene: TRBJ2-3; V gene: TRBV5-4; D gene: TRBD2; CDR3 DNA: TGTGCCAGCAGCTTGTTCGGACTAGCGGGAGAATCCGATACGCAGTATTTT; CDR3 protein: CASSLFGLAGESDTQYF
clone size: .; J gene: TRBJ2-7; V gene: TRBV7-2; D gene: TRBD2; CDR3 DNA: TGTGCCAGCAGCTTAGACGGGACTAGCGGATACGAGCAGTACTTC; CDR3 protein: CASSLDGTSGYEQYF
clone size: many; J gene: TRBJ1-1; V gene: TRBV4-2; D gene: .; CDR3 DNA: TGTGCCAGCAGCCCCGGAGGCGGATCGAGGACTGAAGCTTTCTTT; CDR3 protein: CASSPGGGSRTEAFF
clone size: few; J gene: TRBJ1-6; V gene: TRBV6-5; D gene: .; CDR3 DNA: TGTGCCAGCAGTTACTCGATAGCCCAGTCGAGCTCCTATAATTCACCCCTCCACTTT; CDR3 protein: CASSYSIAQSSSYNSPLHF